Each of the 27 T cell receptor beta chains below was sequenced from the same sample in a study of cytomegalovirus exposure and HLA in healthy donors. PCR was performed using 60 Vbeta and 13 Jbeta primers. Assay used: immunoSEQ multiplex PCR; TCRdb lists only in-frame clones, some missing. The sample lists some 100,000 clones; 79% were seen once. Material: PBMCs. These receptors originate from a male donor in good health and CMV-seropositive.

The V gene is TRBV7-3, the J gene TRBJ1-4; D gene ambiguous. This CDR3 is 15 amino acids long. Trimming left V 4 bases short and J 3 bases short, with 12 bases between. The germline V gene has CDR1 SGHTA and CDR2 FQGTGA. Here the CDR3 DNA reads TGTGCCAGCAGCTCCTCCGGAGGTTCTAATGAAAAACTGTTTTTT. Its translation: CASSSSGGSNEKLFF.

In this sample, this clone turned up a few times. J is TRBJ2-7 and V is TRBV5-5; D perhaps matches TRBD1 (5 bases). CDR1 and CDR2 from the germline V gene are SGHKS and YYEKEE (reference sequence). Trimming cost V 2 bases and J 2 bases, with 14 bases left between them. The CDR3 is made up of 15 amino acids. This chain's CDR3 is CASSFQPGKAYEQYF. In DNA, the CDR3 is TGTGCCAGCAGCTTTCAGCCAGGGAAGGCCTACGAGCAGTACTTC.

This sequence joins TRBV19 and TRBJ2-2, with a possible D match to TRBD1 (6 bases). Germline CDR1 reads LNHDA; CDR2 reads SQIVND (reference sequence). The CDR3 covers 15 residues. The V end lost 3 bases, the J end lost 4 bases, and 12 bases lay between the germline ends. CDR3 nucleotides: TGTGCCAGTAGTATGGGCAGGGGCACCACCGGGGAGCTGTTTTTT. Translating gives CASSMGRGTTGELFF.

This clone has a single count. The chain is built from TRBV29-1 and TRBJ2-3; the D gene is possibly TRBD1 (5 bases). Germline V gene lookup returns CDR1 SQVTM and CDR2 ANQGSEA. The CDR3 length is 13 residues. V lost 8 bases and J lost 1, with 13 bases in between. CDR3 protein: CSPLTAGTDTQYF. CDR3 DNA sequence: TGCAGCCCGCTGACAGCTGGCACAGATACGCAGTATTTT.

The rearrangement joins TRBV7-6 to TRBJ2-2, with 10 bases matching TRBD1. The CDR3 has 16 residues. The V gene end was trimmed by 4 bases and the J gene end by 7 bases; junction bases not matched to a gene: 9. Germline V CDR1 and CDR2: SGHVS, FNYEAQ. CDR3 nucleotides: TGTGCCAGCAGCTACCGGGACAGGGGAGGTGTCGGGGAGCTGTTTTTT. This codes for CASSYRDRGGVGELFF.

Written as DNA, the CDR3 is TGTGCCTGGAGGGAACAGGGCCCTCGCTCTGGCTACACCTTC. Amino acids: CAWREQGPRSGYTF. The J gene is TRBJ1-2, the V gene TRBV30; D is possibly TRBD1 (6 bases). The ends were cut back, 3 bases at V and 7 bases at J, with 18 bases in the middle. Germline CDR1 GTSNPN, CDR2 SVGIG (reference sequence). The length of the CDR3 is 14 residues.

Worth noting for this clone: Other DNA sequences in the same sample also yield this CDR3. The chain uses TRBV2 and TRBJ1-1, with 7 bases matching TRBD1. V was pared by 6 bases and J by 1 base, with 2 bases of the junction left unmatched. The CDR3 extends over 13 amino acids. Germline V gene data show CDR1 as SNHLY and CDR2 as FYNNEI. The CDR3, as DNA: TGTGCCAGCAGCCGACAGGGGAACACTGAAGCTTTCTTT. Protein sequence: CASSRQGNTEAFF.

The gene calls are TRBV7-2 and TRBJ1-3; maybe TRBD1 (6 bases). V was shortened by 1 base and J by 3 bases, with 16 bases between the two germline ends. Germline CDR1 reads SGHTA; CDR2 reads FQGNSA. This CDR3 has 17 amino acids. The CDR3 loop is CASSLGPPGAGGNTIYF. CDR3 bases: TGTGCCAGCAGCTTAGGGCCCCCAGGGGCGGGTGGAAACACCATATATTTT.

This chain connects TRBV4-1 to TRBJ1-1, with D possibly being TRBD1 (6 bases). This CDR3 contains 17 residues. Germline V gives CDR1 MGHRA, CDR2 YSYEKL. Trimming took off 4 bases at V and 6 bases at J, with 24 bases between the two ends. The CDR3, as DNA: TGCGCCAGCAGCCCAACGGGGGGCGCGGGAACAAGCGCTGAAGCTTTCTTT. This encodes CASSPTGGAGTSAEAFF.

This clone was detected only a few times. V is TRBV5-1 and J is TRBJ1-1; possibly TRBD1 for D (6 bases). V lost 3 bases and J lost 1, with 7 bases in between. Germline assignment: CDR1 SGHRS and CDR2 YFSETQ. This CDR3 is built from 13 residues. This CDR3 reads CASSWDTNTEAFF. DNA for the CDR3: TGCGCCAGCAGCTGGGACACGAACACTGAAGCTTTCTTT.

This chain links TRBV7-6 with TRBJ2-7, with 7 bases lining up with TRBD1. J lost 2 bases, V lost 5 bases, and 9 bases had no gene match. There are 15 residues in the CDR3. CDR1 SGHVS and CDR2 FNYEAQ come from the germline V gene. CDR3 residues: CASSPWGQSAYEQYF. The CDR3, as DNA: TGTGCCAGCAGCCCCTGGGGACAGTCCGCCTACGAGCAGTACTTC.

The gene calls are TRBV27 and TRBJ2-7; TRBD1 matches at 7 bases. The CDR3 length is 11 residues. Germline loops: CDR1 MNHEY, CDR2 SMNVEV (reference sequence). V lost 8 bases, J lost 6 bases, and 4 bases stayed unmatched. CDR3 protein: CASRNRGEQYF. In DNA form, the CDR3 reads TGTGCCAGCCGTAACAGGGGCGAGCAGTACTTC.

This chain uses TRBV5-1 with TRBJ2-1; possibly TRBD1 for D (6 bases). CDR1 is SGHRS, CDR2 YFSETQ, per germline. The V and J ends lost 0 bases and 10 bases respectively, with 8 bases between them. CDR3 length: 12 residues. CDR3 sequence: CASSLAGTEQFF. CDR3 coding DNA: TGCGCCAGCAGCTTGGCCGGGACAGAGCAGTTCTTC.

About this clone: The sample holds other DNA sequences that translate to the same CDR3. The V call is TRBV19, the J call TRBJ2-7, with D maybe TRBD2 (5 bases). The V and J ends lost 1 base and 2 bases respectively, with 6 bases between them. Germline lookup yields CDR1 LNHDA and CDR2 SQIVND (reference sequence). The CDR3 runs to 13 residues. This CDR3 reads CASSIAGTYEQYF. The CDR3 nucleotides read TGTGCCAGTAGTATAGCGGGAACCTACGAGCAGTACTTC.

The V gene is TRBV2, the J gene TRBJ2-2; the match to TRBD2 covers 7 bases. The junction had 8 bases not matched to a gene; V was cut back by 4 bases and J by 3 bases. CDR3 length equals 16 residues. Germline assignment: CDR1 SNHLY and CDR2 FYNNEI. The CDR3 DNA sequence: TGTGCCAGCAGTGGCGCGGGGAGGGCTTACACCGGGGAGCTGTTTTTT. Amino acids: CASSGAGRAYTGELFF. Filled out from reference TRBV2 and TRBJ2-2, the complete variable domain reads EPEVTQTPSHQVTQMGQEVILRCVPISNHLYFYWYRQILGQKVEFLVSFYNNEISEKSEIFDDQFSVERPDGSNFTLKIRSTKLEDSAMYFCASSGAGRAYTGELFFGEGSRLTVL.

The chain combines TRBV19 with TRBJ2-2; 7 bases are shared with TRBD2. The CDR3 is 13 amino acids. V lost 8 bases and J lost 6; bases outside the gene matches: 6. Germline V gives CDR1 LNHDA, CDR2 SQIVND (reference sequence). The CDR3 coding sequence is TGTGCCAGTTCCTCGGGGGGTCCCGGGGAGCTGTTTTTT. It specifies CASSSGGPGELFF.

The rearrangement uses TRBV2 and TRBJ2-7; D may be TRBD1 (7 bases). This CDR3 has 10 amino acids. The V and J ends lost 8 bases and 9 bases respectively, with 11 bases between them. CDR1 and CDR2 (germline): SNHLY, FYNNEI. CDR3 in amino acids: CASAQGGQYF. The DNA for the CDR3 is TGTGCCAGCGCCCAGGGGGGGCAGTACTTC.

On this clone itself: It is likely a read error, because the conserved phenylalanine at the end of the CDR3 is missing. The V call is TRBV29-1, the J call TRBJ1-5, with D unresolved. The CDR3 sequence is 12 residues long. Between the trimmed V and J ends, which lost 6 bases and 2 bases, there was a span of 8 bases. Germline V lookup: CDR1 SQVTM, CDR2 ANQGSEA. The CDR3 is CSVREGNQPQHL. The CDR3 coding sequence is TGCAGCGTACGGGAGGGCAATCAGCCCCAGCATTTG.

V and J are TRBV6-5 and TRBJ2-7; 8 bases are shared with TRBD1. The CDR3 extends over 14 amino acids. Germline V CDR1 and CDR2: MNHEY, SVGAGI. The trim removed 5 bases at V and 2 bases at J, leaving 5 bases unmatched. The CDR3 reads CASSPRTGTYEQYF. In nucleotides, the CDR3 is TGTGCCAGCAGTCCCCGGACAGGGACCTACGAGCAGTACTTC.

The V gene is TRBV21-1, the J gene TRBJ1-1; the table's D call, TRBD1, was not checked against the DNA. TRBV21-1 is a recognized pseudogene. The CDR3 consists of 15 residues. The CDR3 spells CASSPREDRGTEAFF. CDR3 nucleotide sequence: TGTGCCAGCAGTCCCCGTGAGGACAGGGGTACTGAAGCTTTCTTT.

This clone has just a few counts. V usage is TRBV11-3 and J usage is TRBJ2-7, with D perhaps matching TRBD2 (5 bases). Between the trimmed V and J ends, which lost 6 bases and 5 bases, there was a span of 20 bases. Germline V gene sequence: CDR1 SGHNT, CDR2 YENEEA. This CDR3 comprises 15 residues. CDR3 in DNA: TGTGCCAGCAGACAGTTAGCGAGGACCGGGAACGAGCAGTACTTC. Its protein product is CASRQLARTGNEQYF. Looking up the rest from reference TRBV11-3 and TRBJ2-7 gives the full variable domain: EAGVVQSPRYKIIEKKQPVAFWCNPISGHNTLYWYLQNLGQGPELLIRYENEEAVDDSQLPKDRFSAERLKGVDSTLKIQPAELGDSAVYLCASRQLARTGNEQYFGPGTRLTVT.

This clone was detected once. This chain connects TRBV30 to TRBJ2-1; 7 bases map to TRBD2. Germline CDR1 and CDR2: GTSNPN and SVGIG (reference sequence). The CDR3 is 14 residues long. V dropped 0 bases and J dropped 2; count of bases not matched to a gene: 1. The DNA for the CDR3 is TGTGCCTGGAGTGTAGCGGGGACCTACAATGAGCAGTTCTTC. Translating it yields CAWSVAGTYNEQFF.

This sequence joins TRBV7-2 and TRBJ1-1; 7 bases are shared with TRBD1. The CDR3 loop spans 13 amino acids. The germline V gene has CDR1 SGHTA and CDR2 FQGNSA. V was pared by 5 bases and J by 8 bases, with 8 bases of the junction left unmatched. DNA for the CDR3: TGTGCCAGCAGCCGAGACAGGGTTGGCGAAGCTTTCTTT. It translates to CASSRDRVGEAFF.

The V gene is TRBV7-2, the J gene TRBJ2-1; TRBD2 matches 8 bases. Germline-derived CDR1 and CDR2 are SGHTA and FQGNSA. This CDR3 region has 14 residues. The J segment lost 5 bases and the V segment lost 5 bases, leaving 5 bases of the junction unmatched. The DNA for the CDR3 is TGTGCCAGCAGCCGGGGGGGGCAGAACAATGAGCAGTTCTTC. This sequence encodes CASSRGGQNNEQFF.

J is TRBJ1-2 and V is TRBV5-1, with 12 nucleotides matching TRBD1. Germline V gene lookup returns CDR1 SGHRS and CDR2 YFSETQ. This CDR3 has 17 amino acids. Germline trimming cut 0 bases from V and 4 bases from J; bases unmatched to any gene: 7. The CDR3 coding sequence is TGCGCCAGCAGCTTGGGGGGACAGGGGGCAGTCCCCTATGGCTACACCTTC. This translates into CASSLGGQGAVPYGYTF.

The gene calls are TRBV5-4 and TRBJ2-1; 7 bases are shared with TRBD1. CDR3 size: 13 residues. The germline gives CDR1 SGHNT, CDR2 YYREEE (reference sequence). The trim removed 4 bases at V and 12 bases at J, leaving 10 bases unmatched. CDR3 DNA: TGTGCCAGCAGCAGCGAACCGGGACAGTGGCAGTTCTTC. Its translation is CASSSEPGQWQFF.

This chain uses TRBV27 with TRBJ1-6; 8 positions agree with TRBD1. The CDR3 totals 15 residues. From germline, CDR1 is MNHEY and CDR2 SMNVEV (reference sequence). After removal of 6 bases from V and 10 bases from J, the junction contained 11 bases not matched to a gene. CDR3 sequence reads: CASSLQGQVGSPLHF. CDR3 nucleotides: TGTGCCAGCAGCCTGCAGGGACAGGTGGGGTCACCCCTCCACTTT.